This T cell receptor (beta chain) comes out of a study of blood T cell repertoires in COVID-19. Whole-study context: The origin of the acute and convalescent COVID-19 samples was the United States, Italy and Spain. Sources were T cells, B-cell-depleted T cells, or PBMCs; the material itself was cDNA or gDNA.

The authors' processing: Nucleated cell number was recorded as an estimate derived from reference gene primer amplification. The data were produced by immunoSEQ multiplex PCR, yet TCRdb's version contains in-frame clones alone and is incomplete. The DNA gave D and trimming, while V, J and clone size come from that table. Of about 87,000 clones listed, over 80% are singletons. The trim removed 1 base at V and 2 bases at J, leaving 5 bases unmatched. The CDR3 contains 16 residues. CDR1 is SNHLY and CDR2 is FYNNEI in the germline V gene. Sequenced sample: peripheral blood. The J gene is TRBJ2-3, the V gene TRBV2; 8 positions agree with TRBD2. This TCR was sampled from a man older than 75 with acute or convalescent COVID-19. CDR3 nucleotide sequence: TGTGCCAGCAGTGAAGGGGAGCGGGGGCTCACAGATACGCAGTATTTT. Protein: CASSEGERGLTDTQYF.